This T cell receptor beta chain was profiled in a study of early T cells in non-severe SARS-CoV-2 infection. Study at large: Unsorted whole blood bulk RNA was sequenced, with unpaired chains. General study findings and limits: The VDJdb matching leaned toward anti-spike CD8 responses and overlooked private and CD4 specificities.

This clonotype was detected ten times or more. Its antigen is unidentified. The germline gives CDR1 MGHRA, CDR2 YSYEKL. This CDR3 is 12 amino acids long. The V gene lost 0 bases and the J gene lost 10 bases, with 7 bases spanning the gap. Unique molecular identifiers tagged individual cDNA molecules. TCRdb reanalysed the 5' RACE reads using MiXCR and keeps one entry per CDR3 protein. Among more than 20,000 distinct CDR3 sequences, about 4.2% were seen once, and the ten largest hold 4% to 5%. Input material: whole blood. The rearrangement joins TRBV4-1 to TRBJ2-1; no definite D call. This TCR came from an adult who was a healthcare worker with PCR-confirmed SARS-CoV-2 infection or an uninfected control (not recorded which). DNA for the CDR3: TGCGCCAGCAGCCAAGAATTGGGAGAGCAGTTCTTC. Protein product: CASSQELGEQFF.